This T cell receptor (beta chain) was sequenced in a study of blood T cells in healthy people across ages. In its sample, this clonotype was seen many times. Primed by a sample-barcoded 5' primer and a J-beta primer mix, a second PCR proceeded for about 6 to 12 cycles. MiXCR was run by TCRdb on the 5' RACE reads, yielding one entry per CDR3 protein. The sample gives 790,000 or so distinct CDR3 sequences, 35% to 50% of which show up once; approximately 18% is in the top ten. V shed 6 bases, J shed 2 bases, and the junction held 7 bases outside the gene matches. CDR3 length: 15 amino acids. Germline V lookup: CDR1 SGHTA, CDR2 FQGNSA. Every donor gave around 10 milliliters of peripheral blood.

The sample comprised blood. The rearrangement links TRBV7-2 to TRBJ2-7, with 10 positions matching TRBD1. The TCR was taken from an elderly man in good health. Here the CDR3 reads CASSLTGTGAYEQYF. The CDR3 DNA reads TGTGCCAGCAGTTTAACCGGGACAGGGGCCTACGAGCAGTACTTC.